These 21 T cell receptor beta chains share one sample of origin, sequenced in a study of breast tumors, draining lymph nodes, adjacent tissues. TCRdb processed the multiplex PCR reads anew with MiXCR; each CDR3 protein has one entry. This sample has about 19,000 distinct CDR3 sequences, with over 40% found just once. The source material was breast tumor tissue. Receptors were obtained from a female donor with breast cancer. Some clones in this sample may be carry-over from other donors' samples.

This clonotype appeared a few times. The CDR3 sequence: CSARRGGAGIMNTEAFF. CDR3 nucleotides: TGCAGTGCTCGTAGGGGGGGGGCCGGGATCATGAACACTGAAGCTTTCTTT. The chain combines TRBV20-1 with TRBJ1-1, with TRBD1 as a possible D gene (6 bases). Germline CDR1 is DFQATT and CDR2 is SNEGSKA (reference sequence). CDR3 length equals 17 residues. The ends were cut back, 5 bases at V and 0 bases at J, with 22 bases in the middle.

This chain joins TRBV5-6 and TRBJ1-1, with D possibly matching TRBD1 (5 bases). Germline values: CDR1 SGHDT, CDR2 YYEEEE. The length of the CDR3 is 14 residues. V lost 0 bases to trimming and J lost 4 bases, with 10 bases between them. The CDR3 protein is CASSLGGFGTEAFF. Here the CDR3 DNA reads TGTGCCAGCAGCTTGGGGGGGTTCGGCACTGAAGCTTTCTTT.

This clonotype was counted ten times or more. The chain couples TRBV10-2 to TRBJ2-1; tentative D call: TRBD2 (7 bases). V dropped 2 bases and J dropped 4 bases, with 9 bases sitting between them. This CDR3 contains 14 residues. Looked up from germline, CDR1 is WSHSY and CDR2 is SAAADI. Here the CDR3 reads CASSEAGAYNEQFF. In DNA, the CDR3 is TGCGCCAGCAGTGAGGCGGGGGCATACAATGAGCAGTTCTTC.

V usage is TRBV12-3 or TRBV12-4 and J usage is TRBJ1-4, with 10 bases lining up with TRBD1. The CDR3 extends over 15 amino acids. Germline trimming cut 7 bases from V and 11 bases from J; bases unmatched to any gene: 13. This CDR3 reads CASTGRGQGIGKLFF. For the CDR3, the DNA is TGTGCCAGCACCGGGAGGGGACAGGGGATCGGGAAACTGTTTTTT.

The table lists this clonotype with a few counts. The chain is built from TRBV14 and TRBJ2-1, with 7 bases fitting TRBD2. V dropped 5 bases and J dropped 2; count of bases not matched to a gene: 6. CDR1 is SGHDN, CDR2 FVKESK, per germline. CDR3 length: 15 residues. The chain's CDR3 is CASSLRTSAYNEQFF. The CDR3 region has the DNA TGTGCCAGCAGCTTACGGACTAGTGCCTACAATGAGCAGTTCTTC. The full variable domain, in which reference TRBV14 and TRBJ2-1 provide the parts outside the CDR3, is EAGVTQFPSHSVIEKGQTVTLRCDPISGHDNLYWYRRVMGKEIKFLLHFVKESKQDESGMPNNRFLAERTGGTYSTLKVQPAELEDSGVYFCASSLRTSAYNEQFFGPGTRLTVL.

The chain uses TRBV7-4 and TRBJ2-1; 15 bases agree with TRBD2. The V gene's germline CDR1 is SGHVT and CDR2 SQSDAQ. V was pared by 5 bases and J by 0 bases, with 5 bases of the junction left unmatched. The CDR3 sequence is 18 residues long. This chain's CDR3 is CASSAGLAGGPSYNEQFF. The CDR3 bases are TGTGCCAGCAGCGCGGGACTAGCGGGAGGTCCCTCCTACAATGAGCAGTTCTTC.

The chain recombines TRBV20-1 with TRBJ1-3; D is perhaps TRBD1 (5 bases). Trimming stripped 2 bases from V and 4 bases from J, with 15 bases between. Germline V gives CDR1 DFQATT, CDR2 SNEGSKA (reference sequence). The CDR3 covers 15 residues. CDR3 loop: CSARPVGGAGNTIYF. CDR3 nucleotides: TGCAGTGCTAGACCCGTGGGGGGTGCCGGAAACACCATATATTTT.

This clonotype was seen a handful of times. The gene calls are TRBV2 and TRBJ2-7; 9 nucleotides agree with TRBD2. Germline V gene lookup returns CDR1 SNHLY and CDR2 FYNNEI. Unmatched junction bases numbered 6, after V lost 3 bases and J lost 3 bases. The CDR3 is made up of 15 amino acids. The CDR3 spells CASSEPREGIYEQYF. As DNA, the CDR3 is TGTGCCAGCAGTGAGCCGCGGGAGGGAATCTACGAGCAGTACTTC.

The chain is built from TRBV5-4 and TRBJ2-3, with unresolved D. Germline loops: CDR1 SGHNT, CDR2 YYREEE (reference sequence). V shed 4 bases and J shed 0 bases, with 6 bases lying between them. This CDR3 comprises 13 residues. The CDR3 nucleotides read TGTGCCAGCAGCGAGGAAAGCACAGATACGCAGTATTTT. It is translated as CASSEESTDTQYF.

This clonotype was recorded at least ten times. A read error may be the cause here, since a much bigger clone is one base away. The chain carries TRBV6-5 and TRBJ2-7; TRBD1 aligns across 8 bases. The CDR3 length is 15 residues. V gave up 5 bases and J gave up 0 bases; unmatched junction bases: 6. Germline CDR1 MNHEY, CDR2 SVGAGI. The CDR3 bases are TGTGCCAGCAGTCCAATAACAGGGGGCTCCTACGAGCAGTACTTC. It specifies CASSPITGGSYEQYF.

The J gene is TRBJ1-5, the V gene TRBV10-2; D is perhaps TRBD1 (5 bases). Germline lookup yields CDR1 WSHSY and CDR2 SAAADI. Trimming cost V 6 bases and J 5 bases, with 14 bases left between them. The CDR3 has 14 amino acids. The CDR3 is CASRAGLGHQPQHF. The CDR3 region has the DNA TGCGCCAGCAGGGCAGGGTTGGGTCATCAGCCCCAGCATTTT.

This clonotype has just one count. The chain combines TRBV18 with TRBJ2-7, with a weak D call TRBD1 (6 bases). V lost 3 bases and J lost 7, with 13 bases in between. From germline, CDR1 is KGHSH and CDR2 LQKENI. CDR3 size: 13 residues. The CDR3 protein is CASSPSTGGEQYF. The CDR3 DNA reads as TGTGCCAGCTCACCTTCGACAGGCGGGGAGCAGTACTTC.

Concerning this clonotype: Since the CDR3 does not end with the conserved phenylalanine or tryptophan, this likely comes from a read error. The rearrangement links TRBV12-3 or TRBV12-4 to TRBJ2-7, with 8 bases fitting TRBD1. V shed 4 bases, J shed 4 bases, and the junction held 9 bases outside the gene matches. CDR3 length: 15 residues. CDR3 nucleotide sequence: TGTGCCAGCAGTTGCGGACAGGGCGGAGGGTACGAGCAGTACCTC. Protein: CASSCGQGGGYEQYL.

By sample fraction, this clonotype is hyperexpanded. V and J are TRBV6-4 and TRBJ2-2; no reliable D call. The CDR3 is made up of 14 amino acids. The V gene lost 3 bases and the J gene lost 0 bases, with 5 bases spanning the gap. Germline-derived CDR1 and CDR2 are MRHNA and SNTAGT. As DNA, the CDR3 is TGTGCCAGCAGTGAACAGTCGAACACCGGGGAGCTGTTTTTT. This translates into CASSEQSNTGELFF.

This clonotype was seen many times. The chain carries TRBV4-1 and TRBJ2-7; D is uncertain. Trimming took off 0 bases at V and 0 bases at J, with 12 bases between the two ends. Germline CDR1 reads MGHRA; CDR2 reads YSYEKL. The CDR3 is made up of 16 amino acids. Here the CDR3 DNA reads TGCGCCAGCAGCCAAGATTACCCCGGAAGCTCCTACGAGCAGTACTTC. It codes for CASSQDYPGSSYEQYF.

This clonotype was seen ten or more times. This chain links TRBV7-9 with TRBJ2-1; 9 bases are a match to TRBD1. The J segment lost 4 bases and the V segment lost 1 base, leaving 11 bases of the junction unmatched. CDR1 and CDR2 (germline): SEHNR, FQNEAQ (reference sequence). This CDR3 contains 18 residues. The CDR3 protein is CASSLEGQGTWSYNEQFF. In DNA form, the CDR3 reads TGTGCCAGCAGCTTAGAGGGACAGGGAACATGGTCTTACAATGAGCAGTTCTTC.

This clonotype is classed as medium-sized. This sequence joins TRBV12-3 or TRBV12-4 and TRBJ1-6; a weak D match, TRBD1 (5 bases). This CDR3 has 15 residues. The V end was cut by 1 base, the J end by 9 bases, with 13 bases between. The CDR3 protein is CASSLEGSRGSPLHF. CDR3 sequence (DNA): TGTGCCAGCAGTTTAGAGGGCAGTAGGGGTTCACCCCTCCACTTT.

The table lists this clonotype with many counts. The V and J genes are TRBV6-2 or TRBV6-3 and TRBJ2-7; weak D call: TRBD2 (5 bases). The CDR3 is 15 residues long. Trimming pared 5 bases from V and 2 bases from J, leaving 16 bases between. Germline V gene lookup returns CDR1 MNHEY and CDR2 SVGEGT. The CDR3 spells CASSPHYEGTYEQYF. The CDR3 nucleotides are TGTGCCAGCAGTCCCCACTATGAGGGAACCTACGAGCAGTACTTC.

The gene calls are TRBV2 and TRBJ1-2; the D is unclear. The CDR3 covers 12 residues. Trimming took 3 bases from V and 5 from J, leaving 7 bases between them. CDR1 is SNHLY and CDR2 is FYNNEI in the germline V gene. CDR3 sequence (DNA): TGTGCCAGCAGTGAGGATCAGTATGGCTACACCTTC. It yields the protein CASSEDQYGYTF.

In its sample, this clonotype ranks as large (0.1 to 1%). The V call is TRBV15, the J call TRBJ2-3; 8 nucleotides align to TRBD2. CDR3 length: 18 residues. The V gene's germline CDR1 is LNHNV and CDR2 YYDKDF (reference sequence). Trimming removed 0 bases from V and 0 bases from J; junction bases left unmatched: 8. For the CDR3, the DNA is TGTGCCACCAGCAGAGATACCCTAGCGGGTTCTAGCACAGATACGCAGTATTTT. It translates to CATSRDTLAGSSTDTQYF.

Notes on this clonotype: The conserved final phenylalanine or tryptophan is absent from the CDR3, which likely points to a read error. This rearrangement joins TRBV29-1 to TRBJ1-2, with D maybe TRBD1 (6 bases). The V end was cut by 7 bases, the J end by 0 bases, with 12 bases between. Germline lookup yields CDR1 SQVTM and CDR2 ANQGSEA. The CDR3 spans 13 residues. CDR3 protein: CSAGDGPNYGYTL. Here the CDR3 DNA reads TGCAGCGCAGGGGATGGCCCTAACTATGGCTACACCCTC.